Listed here are 8 T cell receptor beta chains from one sample, sequenced in a study of somatic mutations in cytotoxic T cells in rheumatoid arthritis. TCRdb keeps only in-frame clones here, not all; method: immunoSEQ multiplex PCR. Of roughly 18,000 clones listed, roughly four fifths are singletons. What was sequenced was CD8+ T cells sorted from blood. Receptors originate from a man aged 18-30 years with rheumatoid arthritis.

The J gene is TRBJ2-6, the V gene TRBV29-1; TRBD1 might be the D (6 bases). Looked up from germline, CDR1 is SQVTM and CDR2 is ANQGSEA. This CDR3 has 15 residues. Trimming pared 2 bases from V and 2 bases from J, leaving 10 bases between. CDR3 coding DNA: TGCAGCGTTGAAACAGGGACGGCTGGGGCCAACGTCCTGACTTTC. Translation gives CSVETGTAGANVLTF.

The chain joins TRBV4-1 to TRBJ1-1; the D is unclear. Between the trimmed V and J ends, which lost 1 base and 0 bases, there was a span of 9 bases. Germline lookup yields CDR1 MGHRA and CDR2 YSYEKL. The CDR3 loop spans 15 amino acids. DNA of the CDR3: TGCGCCAGCAGCCAAGGCGCCAGAATGAACACTGAAGCTTTCTTT. Its translation is CASSQGARMNTEAFF.

The chain is built from TRBV4-1 and TRBJ1-2, with D unclear. The germline V gene encodes CDR1 MGHRA and CDR2 YSYEKL. Between the trimmed V and J ends, which lost 4 bases and 1 base, there was a span of 10 bases. The CDR3 runs to 14 residues. CDR3 residues: CASSLGGNNYGYTF. The CDR3 nucleotides are TGCGCCAGCAGCCTCGGCGGGAATAACTATGGCTACACCTTC.

J is TRBJ1-5 and V is TRBV2; D is undetermined. Trimming removed 5 bases from V and 0 bases from J, with 11 bases in between. From germline, CDR1 is SNHLY and CDR2 FYNNEI. This CDR3 is built from 15 residues. The CDR3 sequence is CASSRLTDSNQPQHF. For the CDR3, the DNA is TGTGCCAGCAGTCGATTGACGGATAGCAATCAGCCCCAGCATTTT.

V usage is TRBV5-4 and J usage is TRBJ1-6; 8 positions agree with TRBD1. The V gene's germline CDR1 is SGHNT and CDR2 YYREEE (reference sequence). The CDR3 is 15 amino acids. Losses at the gene ends were 4 bases for V and 10 bases for J; bases not matched to a gene: 10. The CDR3 spells CASSPSRGQGSPLHF. Written as DNA, the CDR3 is TGTGCCAGCAGCCCTAGCAGGGGGCAGGGATCACCCCTCCACTTT.

The gene calls are TRBV7-6 and TRBJ1-3; D gene ambiguous. Trimming left V 4 bases short and J 0 bases short, with 16 bases between. Germline CDR1 and CDR2: SGHVS and FNYEAQ. The CDR3 has 17 residues. For the CDR3, the DNA is TGTGCCAGCAGCTCCTCCCCCGTCCTGAGCTCTGGAAACACCATATATTTT. Protein sequence: CASSSSPVLSSGNTIYF.

The rearrangement uses TRBV4-1 and TRBJ1-2; perhaps TRBD1 as D (5 bases). This CDR3 comprises 15 residues. V lost 0 bases and J 4 bases, leaving 12 bases between the germline ends. The V gene's germline CDR1 is MGHRA and CDR2 YSYEKL. This chain's CDR3 is CASSQEPGEGYGYTF. The CDR3 DNA reads as TGCGCCAGCAGCCAAGAACCGGGGGAGGGCTATGGCTACACCTTC.

The J gene is TRBJ1-1, the V gene TRBV19; D might be TRBD1 (6 bases). The V and J ends lost 7 bases and 4 bases respectively, with 13 bases between them. This CDR3 spans 13 amino acids. CDR1 and CDR2 (germline): LNHDA, SQIVND (reference sequence). CDR3 sequence (DNA): TGTGCCAGTAAAGAACAGGGTGCCACTGAAGCTTTCTTT. Translation gives CASKEQGATEAFF.